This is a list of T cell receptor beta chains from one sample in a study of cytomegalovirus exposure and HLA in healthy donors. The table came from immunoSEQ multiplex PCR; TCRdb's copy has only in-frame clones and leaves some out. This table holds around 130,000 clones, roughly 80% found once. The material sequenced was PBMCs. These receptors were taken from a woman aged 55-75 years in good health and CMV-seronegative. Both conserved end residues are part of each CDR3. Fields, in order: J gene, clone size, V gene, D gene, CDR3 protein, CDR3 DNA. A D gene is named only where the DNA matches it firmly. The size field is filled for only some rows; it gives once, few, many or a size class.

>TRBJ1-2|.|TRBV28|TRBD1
CASSSSAQGDYGYTF
TGTGCCAGCAGTTCTTCCGCTCAGGGGGACTATGGCTACACCTTC
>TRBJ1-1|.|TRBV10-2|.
CASSESRGTEAFF
TGCGCCAGCAGTGAGTCCAGGGGCACTGAAGCTTTCTTT
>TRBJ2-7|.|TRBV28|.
CASKGVYEQYF
TGTGCCAGCAAGGGGGTCTACGAGCAGTACTTC
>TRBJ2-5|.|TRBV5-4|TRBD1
CASIDRGDQETQYF
TGTGCCAGCATCGACAGGGGGGATCAAGAGACCCAGTACTTC
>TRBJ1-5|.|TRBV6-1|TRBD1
CASSNQGAIGQPQHF
TGTGCCAGCAGCAATCAGGGGGCCATTGGCCAGCCCCAGCATTTT
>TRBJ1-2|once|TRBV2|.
CASRVEDRANYGYTF
TGTGCCAGCAGGGTGGAGGATAGGGCTAACTATGGCTACACCTTC
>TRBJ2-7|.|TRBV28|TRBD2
CASNAIGSGSSYEQYF
TGTGCCAGCAACGCCATAGGTAGCGGGAGTTCATACGAGCAGTACTTC
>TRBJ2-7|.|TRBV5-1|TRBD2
CASSLFVAGVEVEQYF
TGCGCCAGCAGCCTCTTTGTAGCGGGAGTTGAAGTCGAGCAGTACTTC
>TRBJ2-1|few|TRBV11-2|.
CASSLNSLLNEQFF
TGTGCCAGCAGCTTAAATTCCCTTTTGAATGAGCAGTTCTTC
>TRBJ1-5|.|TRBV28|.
CASVGQGSSQPQHF
TGTGCCAGCGTAGGGCAGGGATCTTCCCAGCCCCAGCATTTT
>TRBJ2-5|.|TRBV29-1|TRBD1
CSVRTGSQETQYF
TGCAGCGTTAGGACAGGGTCGCAAGAGACCCAGTACTTC